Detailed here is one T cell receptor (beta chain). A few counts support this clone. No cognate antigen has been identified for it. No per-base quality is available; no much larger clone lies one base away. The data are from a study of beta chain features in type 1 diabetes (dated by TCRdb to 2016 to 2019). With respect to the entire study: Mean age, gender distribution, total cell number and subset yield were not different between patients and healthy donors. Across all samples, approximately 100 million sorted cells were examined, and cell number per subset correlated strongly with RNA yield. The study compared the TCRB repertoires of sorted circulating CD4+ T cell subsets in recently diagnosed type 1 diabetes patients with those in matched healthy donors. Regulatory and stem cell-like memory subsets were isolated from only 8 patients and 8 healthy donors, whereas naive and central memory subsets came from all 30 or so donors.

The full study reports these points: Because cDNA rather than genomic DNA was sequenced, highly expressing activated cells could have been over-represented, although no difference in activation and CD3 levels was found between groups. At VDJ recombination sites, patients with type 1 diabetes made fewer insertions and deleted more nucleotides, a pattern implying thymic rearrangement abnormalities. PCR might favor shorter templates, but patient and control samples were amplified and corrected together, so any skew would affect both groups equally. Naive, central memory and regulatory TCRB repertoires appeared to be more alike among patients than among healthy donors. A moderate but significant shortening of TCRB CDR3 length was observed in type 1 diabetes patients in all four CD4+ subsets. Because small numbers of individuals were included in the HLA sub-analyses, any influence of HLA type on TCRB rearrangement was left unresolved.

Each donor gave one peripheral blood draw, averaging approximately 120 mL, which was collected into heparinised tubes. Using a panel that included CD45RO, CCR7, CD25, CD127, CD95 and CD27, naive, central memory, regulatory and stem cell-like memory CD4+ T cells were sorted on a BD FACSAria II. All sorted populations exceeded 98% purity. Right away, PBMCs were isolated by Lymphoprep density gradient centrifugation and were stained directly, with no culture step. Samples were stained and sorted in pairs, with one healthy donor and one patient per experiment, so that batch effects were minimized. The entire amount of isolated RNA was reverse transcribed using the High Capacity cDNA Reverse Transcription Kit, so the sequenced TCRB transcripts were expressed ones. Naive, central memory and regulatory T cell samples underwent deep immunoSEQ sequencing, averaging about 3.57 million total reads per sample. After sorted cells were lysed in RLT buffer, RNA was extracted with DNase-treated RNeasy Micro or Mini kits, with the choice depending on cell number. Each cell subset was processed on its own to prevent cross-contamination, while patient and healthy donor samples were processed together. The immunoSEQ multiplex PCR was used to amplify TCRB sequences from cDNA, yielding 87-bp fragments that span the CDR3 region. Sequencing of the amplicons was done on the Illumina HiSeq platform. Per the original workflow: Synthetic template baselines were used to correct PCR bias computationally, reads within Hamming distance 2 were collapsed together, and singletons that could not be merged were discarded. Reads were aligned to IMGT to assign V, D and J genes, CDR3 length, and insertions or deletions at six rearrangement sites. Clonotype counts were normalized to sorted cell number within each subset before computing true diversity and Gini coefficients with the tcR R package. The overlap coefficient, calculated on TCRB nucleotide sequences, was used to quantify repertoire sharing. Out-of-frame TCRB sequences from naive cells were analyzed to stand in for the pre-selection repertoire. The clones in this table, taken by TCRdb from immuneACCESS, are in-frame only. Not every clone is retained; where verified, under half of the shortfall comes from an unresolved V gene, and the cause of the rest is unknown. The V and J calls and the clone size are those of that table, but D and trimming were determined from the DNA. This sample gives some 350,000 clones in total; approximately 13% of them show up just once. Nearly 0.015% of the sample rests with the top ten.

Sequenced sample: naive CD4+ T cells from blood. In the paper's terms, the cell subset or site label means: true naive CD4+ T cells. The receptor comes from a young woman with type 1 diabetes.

The CDR3 here reads CASSRSGWGDTQYF. The bases read TGTGCCAGCAGCCGTAGCGGGTGGGGTGATACGCAGTATTTT. Rearrangement joined TRBV11-3 to TRBJ2-3, with 7 central nucleotides matching TRBD2. Germline trimming amounts to 5 bases on V and 6 bases on J, with 8 as the count of junction bases outside the gene matches. The germline V gene yields SGHNT for CDR1 and YENEEA for CDR2. From cysteine to phenylalanine, the CDR3 is 14 amino acids long. Solely the CDR3 DNA is kept, with 42 bases framed from the first base.